This TCR beta chain appears in the sequencing data of a study of human T cells and chemical hapten exposure. The CDR3 totals 15 residues. The V gene lost 2 bases and the J gene lost 3 bases, with 11 bases spanning the gap. Time point here: patch test 1, 2 weeks after DPC sensitization. Noted treatment: therapeutic diphenylcyclopropenone sensitization with weekly scalp DPC. Library preparation tagged each individual cDNA molecule with a unique molecular identifier. A single record per CDR3 protein comes from TCRdb applying MiXCR to the RACE reads. The table has approximately 100,000 distinct CDR3 sequences, about 10% seen once. This clonotype was counted only a few times.

The sequenced sample was whole blood, obtained in connection with sensitization to the hapten diphenylcyclopropenone (DPC). The sequence was collected from a woman in her forties with alopecia areata. Some clones in this sample may be carry-over from other donors' samples. This chain joins TRBV12-3 or TRBV12-4 and TRBJ1-5; unclear D gene. The DNA for the CDR3 is TGTGCCAGCAGTTTAAGGCGTCAATCCAATCAGCCCCAGCATTTT. Residues: CASSLRRQSNQPQHF.